This T cell receptor beta chain derives from a study of T-cell memory formation after mild COVID-19. Study observations and caveats: Whereas later expanders leaned CD4+, clones contracting day 15 to 85 showed a balanced CD4/CD8 makeup.

This clonotype was seen a few times. Antigen unknown. UMIs and sample barcodes were carried by the TCR alpha and TCR beta cDNA libraries that 5'RACE produced using constant-segment primers. TCRdb called the 5' RACE reads again in MiXCR, with one record for every CDR3 protein. The repertoire holds hundreds of thousands of distinct CDR3 sequences, with about 15% as singletons. The receptor comes from a man in his late teens or twenties who had mild COVID-19 (a few samples of this study predate the infection). Cell type and time point are not known. The sequencing input was PBMCs or a T cell subset sorted from them (not recorded which).

CDR3 DNA sequence: TGTGCCAGCAGCCGAGTAAGTCAAGACATTCAGTACTTC. Encoded protein: CASSRVSQDIQYF. V is TRBV11-2 and J is TRBJ2-4; D unresolved. Germline CDR1 and CDR2: SGHAT and FQNNGV. The CDR3 has 13 residues. V lost 5 bases and J 8 bases, leaving 13 bases between the germline ends.